The entry that follows covers one TCR beta chain sequence. Amplification used 60 Vbeta primers and 13 Jbeta primers. The table came from immunoSEQ multiplex PCR; TCRdb's copy has only in-frame clones and leaves some out. The top ten hold 4.5% to 5.5% of the sample, which has under 200,000 clones, 75% to 90% seen once. The source of the sample is a study of cytomegalovirus exposure and HLA in healthy donors. There are 15 residues in the CDR3. Germline values: CDR1 ENHRY, CDR2 SYGVKD. V trimming: 4 bases; J trimming: 4 bases; junction bases outside the gene matches: 5. The clonotype comes from a woman in her forties or fifties in good health and CMV-seropositive. The sample comprised PBMCs. This rearrangement joins TRBV10-3 to TRBJ2-5; TRBD1 agrees at 11 bases. DNA for the CDR3: TGTGCCATCAGTGGGACAGGGGGCTTTTTAGAGACCCAGTACTTC. This gives the protein CAISGTGGFLETQYF.